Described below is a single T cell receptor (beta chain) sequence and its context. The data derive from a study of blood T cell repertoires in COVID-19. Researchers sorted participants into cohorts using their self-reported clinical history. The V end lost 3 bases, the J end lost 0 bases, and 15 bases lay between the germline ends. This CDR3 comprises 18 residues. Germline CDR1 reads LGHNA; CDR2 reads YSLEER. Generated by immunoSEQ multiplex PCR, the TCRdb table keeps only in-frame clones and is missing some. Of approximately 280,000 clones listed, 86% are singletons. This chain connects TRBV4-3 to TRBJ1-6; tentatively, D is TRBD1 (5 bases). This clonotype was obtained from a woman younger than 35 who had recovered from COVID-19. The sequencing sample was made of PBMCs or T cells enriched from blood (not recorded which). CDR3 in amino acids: CASSQTTVLDSYNSPLHF. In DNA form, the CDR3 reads TGCGCCAGCAGCCAGACGACAGTTCTGGACTCCTATAATTCACCCCTCCACTTT.